One and the same sample provided the 17 T cell receptor beta chains below, sequenced in a study of T cells in Graves' hyperthyroidism and ophthalmopathy. From RNA transcripts, TCR beta CDR3 regions were amplified. A set of HTBI primers served as the primers for a first-round RT-PCR of the TCR CDR3. TCRdb ran MiXCR on the multiplex PCR reads and lists one entry per CDR3 protein. The sample records around 250,000 distinct CDR3 sequences, about 14% being singletons. The source material was blood. These receptors all stem from a woman between 40 and 50 years old with Graves' hyperthyroidism that later progressed to Graves' ophthalmopathy.

CDR3 in amino acids: CSGDSGIHEQYF. For the CDR3, the DNA is TGCAGTGGCGACAGTGGAATCCACGAGCAGTACTTC. J is TRBJ2-7 and V is TRBV20-1; perhaps TRBD1 as D (5 bases). The CDR3 contains 12 residues. Trimming took 7 bases from V and 5 from J, leaving 15 bases between them. Germline V gene data show CDR1 as DFQATT and CDR2 as SNEGSKA (reference sequence).

Concerning this clonotype itself: A much larger clone differs from this one at a single base, so this may be a read error. The rearrangement uses TRBV6-1 and TRBJ2-2, with TRBD1 matching 7 bases. Trimming cost V 6 bases and J 0 bases; bases outside gene matches: 4. The CDR3 totals 15 residues. Germline V gene lookup returns CDR1 MNHNS and CDR2 SASEGT. CDR3 nucleotide sequence: TGTGCCAGCAGCCCGGGACAGTCGAACACCGGGGAGCTGTTTTTT. Translated: CASSPGQSNTGELFF.

This chain joins TRBV6-4 and TRBJ1-2; TRBD1 aligns across 11 bases. Germline-derived CDR1 and CDR2 are MRHNA and SNTAGT. Trimming at V came to 2 bases and at J to 6 bases, leaving 8 bases not matched to a gene. This CDR3 region has 16 residues. Written as DNA, the CDR3 is TGTGCCAGCAGTGACGGGGACAGGGGGTCGGTCGATGGCTACACCTTC. It translates to CASSDGDRGSVDGYTF.

This clonotype was seen at least ten times. V and J are TRBV10-3 and TRBJ2-1; D unresolved. Germline V gene sequence: CDR1 ENHRY, CDR2 SYGVKD. This CDR3 spans 13 amino acids. V was clipped by 4 bases and J by 5 bases, with 9 bases between them. For the CDR3, the DNA is TGTGCCATCAGTGGCGGATTAGACAATGAGCAGTTCTTC. Protein sequence: CAISGGLDNEQFF.

At least ten counts were recorded for this clonotype. The V and J genes are TRBV6-1 and TRBJ1-5; 11 nucleotides line up with TRBD1. V lost 7 bases and J lost 6; bases outside the gene matches: 8. Per the germline V gene, CDR1 is MNHNS and CDR2 is SASEGT. CDR3 size: 15 residues. In DNA form, the CDR3 reads TGTGCCAGCACCGCGGGACAGGGGGTCAGTCAGCCCCAGCATTTT. Protein product: CASTAGQGVSQPQHF.

V gene TRBV4-2 combines with J gene TRBJ1-2; a weak D match, TRBD1 (5 bases). The V and J ends lost 2 bases and 6 bases respectively, with 10 bases between them. The germline CDR1 and CDR2 sequences are LGHNA and YNFKEQ. The CDR3 extends over 13 amino acids. The CDR3 nucleotides read TGTGCCAGCAGCCAATCAGGGACGGATGGCTACACCTTC. Its translation: CASSQSGTDGYTF.

There are many counts of this clonotype. The chain recombines TRBV28 with TRBJ2-3; D possibly corresponds to TRBD2 (6 bases). The CDR3 loop spans 16 amino acids. The germline CDR1 and CDR2 sequences are MDHEN and SYDVKM. Trimming left V 5 bases short and J 0 bases short, with 15 bases between. The CDR3 region has the DNA TGTGCCAGCAGTCACCCAGCGGGCAGGAGCACAGATACGCAGTATTTT. It encodes CASSHPAGRSTDTQYF.

This clonotype was seen repeatedly, ten times or more. The V gene is TRBV20-1, the J gene TRBJ2-1; D is perhaps TRBD1 or TRBD2 (5 bases each). The CDR3 spans 10 residues. V dropped 6 bases and J dropped 9 bases, with 9 bases sitting between them. From germline, CDR1 is DFQATT and CDR2 SNEGSKA (reference sequence). The CDR3 nucleotides are TGCAGTGCAGAGGGGCGTGAGCAGTTCTTC. Translating gives CSAEGREQFF.

This clonotype came up many times. The chain joins TRBV9 to TRBJ2-2; D gene ambiguous. This CDR3 contains 15 residues. Germline-derived CDR1 and CDR2 are SGDLS and YYNGEE. With 0 bases removed from V and 0 bases from J, the gap between germline ends came to 6 bases. The CDR3 loop is CASSVGQPNTGELFF. In DNA, the CDR3 is TGTGCCAGCAGCGTAGGACAACCGAACACCGGGGAGCTGTTTTTT.

This clonotype was picked up many times. The V and J genes are TRBV6-1 and TRBJ2-1; maybe TRBD2 (6 bases). Germline values: CDR1 MNHNS, CDR2 SASEGT. Trimming took 8 bases from V and 7 from J, leaving 12 bases between them. The CDR3 consists of 12 residues. The CDR3 reads CASADRGNEQFF. DNA for the CDR3: TGTGCCAGCGCCGACCGGGGGAATGAGCAGTTCTTC.

This chain joins TRBV19 and TRBJ1-2; D unresolved. Germline values: CDR1 LNHDA, CDR2 SQIVND (reference sequence). V gave up 4 bases and J gave up 4 bases, with 7 bases separating them. The CDR3 has 12 residues. The CDR3, as DNA: TGTGCCAGTAGTACGGACGGCTATGGCTACACCTTC. Protein sequence: CASSTDGYGYTF.

This clonotype came up many times. The chain couples TRBV5-8 to TRBJ2-1, with 8 bases fitting TRBD2. The CDR3 is 14 amino acids. Germline-derived CDR1 and CDR2 are SGHTS and YDEGEE. Trimming took 3 bases from V and 6 from J; bases not matched to a gene: 5. CDR3 DNA: TGTGCCAGCAGCTGGGGGACTAGAGGCAATGAGCAGTTCTTC. Amino acids: CASSWGTRGNEQFF.

In this sample, this clonotype turned up many times. The CDR3, as DNA: TGTGCCTGGAGTCAAGGGCCAGTGGAGTTCTTC. Translated: CAWSQGPVEFF. V is TRBV30 and J is TRBJ2-1; the D is unclear. The length of the CDR3 is 11 residues. Looked up from germline, CDR1 is GTSNPN and CDR2 is SVGIG (reference sequence). With 2 bases removed from V and 14 bases from J, the gap between germline ends came to 13 bases.

This clonotype occurred a few times. The chain recombines TRBV19 with TRBJ1-5, with TRBD1 matching over 7 bases. Germline trimming cut 7 bases from V and 3 bases from J; bases unmatched to any gene: 6. The CDR3 totals 14 residues. Germline lookup yields CDR1 LNHDA and CDR2 SQIVND (reference sequence). This CDR3 reads CASNSGQHNQPQHF. CDR3 in DNA: TGTGCCAGTAACTCGGGACAGCACAATCAGCCCCAGCATTTT. The full variable domain, with the rest looked up from reference TRBV19 and TRBJ1-5, is DGGITQSPKYLFRKEGQNVTLSCEQNLNHDAMYWYRQDPGQGLRLIYYSQIVNDFQKGDIAEGYSVSREKKESFPLTVTSAQKNPTAFYLCASNSGQHNQPQHFGDGTRLSIL.

There are many counts of this clonotype. The chain employs TRBV29-1 and TRBJ1-1; D is unresolved. V was shortened by 0 bases and J by 4 bases, with 15 bases between the two germline ends. Per the germline V gene, CDR1 is SQVTM and CDR2 is ANQGSEA. The CDR3 is 15 residues long. In nucleotides, the CDR3 is TGCAGCGTTGAAGATATAACGCCCGGGAGCACTGAAGCTTTCTTT. Translated: CSVEDITPGSTEAFF. Together with reference TRBV29-1 and TRBJ1-1, the CDR3 gives the full variable domain: SAVISQKPSRDICQRGTSLTIQCQVDSQVTMMFWYRQQPGQSLTLIATANQGSEATYESGFVIDKFPISRPNLTFSTLTVSNMSPEDSSIYLCSVEDITPGSTEAFFGQGTRLTVV.

This clonotype has ten or more counts. The CDR3 DNA sequence: TGTGCCAGCAGCTTATCGGATTTGGCCAAAAACATTCAGTACTTC. Amino acids: CASSLSDLAKNIQYF. The chain employs TRBV7-2 and TRBJ2-4; no definite D call. Germline CDR1 is SGHTA and CDR2 is FQGNSA. This CDR3 has 15 residues. Trimming took off 2 bases at V and 1 base at J, with 9 bases between the two ends.

In this sample, this clonotype turned up many times. The chain links TRBV6-1 to TRBJ2-5; 8 bases fit TRBD1. The CDR3 sequence is 18 residues long. Germline trimming cut 6 bases from V and 1 base from J; bases unmatched to any gene: 16. CDR1 and CDR2 from the germline V gene are MNHNS and SASEGT. In nucleotides, the CDR3 is TGTGCCAGCAGACTTCTAACTCACGACAGGGGCCTCCAAGAGACCCAGTACTTC. Its protein is CASRLLTHDRGLQETQYF.